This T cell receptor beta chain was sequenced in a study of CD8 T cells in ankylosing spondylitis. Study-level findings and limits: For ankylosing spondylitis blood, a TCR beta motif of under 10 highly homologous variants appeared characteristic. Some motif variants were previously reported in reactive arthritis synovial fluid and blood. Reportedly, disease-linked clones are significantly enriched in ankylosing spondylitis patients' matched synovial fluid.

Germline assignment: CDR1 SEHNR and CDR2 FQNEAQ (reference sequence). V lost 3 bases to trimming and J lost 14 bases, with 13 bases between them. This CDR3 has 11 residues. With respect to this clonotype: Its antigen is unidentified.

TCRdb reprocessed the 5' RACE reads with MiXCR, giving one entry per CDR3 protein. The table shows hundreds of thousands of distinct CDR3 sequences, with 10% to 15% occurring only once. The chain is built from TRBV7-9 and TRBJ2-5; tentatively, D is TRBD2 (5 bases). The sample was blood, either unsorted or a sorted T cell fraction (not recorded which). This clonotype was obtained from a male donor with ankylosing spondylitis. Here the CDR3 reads CASSFRTARYF. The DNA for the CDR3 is TGTGCCAGCAGCTTTCGGACTGCCCGATACTTC.